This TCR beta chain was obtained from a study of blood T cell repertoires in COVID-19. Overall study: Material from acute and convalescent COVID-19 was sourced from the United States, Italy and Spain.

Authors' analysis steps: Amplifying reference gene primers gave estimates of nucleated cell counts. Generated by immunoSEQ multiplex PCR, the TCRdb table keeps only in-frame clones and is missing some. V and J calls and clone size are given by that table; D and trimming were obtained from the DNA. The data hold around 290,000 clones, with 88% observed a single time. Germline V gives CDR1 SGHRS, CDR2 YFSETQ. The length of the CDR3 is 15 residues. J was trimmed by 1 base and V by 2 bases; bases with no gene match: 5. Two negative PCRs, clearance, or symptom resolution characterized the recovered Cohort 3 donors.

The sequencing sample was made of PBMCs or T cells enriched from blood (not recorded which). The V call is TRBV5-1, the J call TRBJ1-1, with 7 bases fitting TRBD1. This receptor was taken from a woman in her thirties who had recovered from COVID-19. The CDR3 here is CASSFLGQANTEAFF. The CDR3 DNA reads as TGCGCCAGCAGCTTCCTTGGACAGGCGAACACTGAAGCTTTCTTT.